The 26 T cell receptor beta chains in this list originate from one sample, sequenced in a study of identical twins. TCRdb re-analysed the 5' RACE reads in MiXCR, keeping a single row per CDR3 protein. The data hold approximately 210,000 distinct CDR3 sequences, with roughly 15% observed a single time. The same sample was also studied in work on T cells expressing NK-cell markers.

The sequencing input was CD8+ T cells sorted from blood. All receptors derive from a woman under 30 in good health.

This clonotype has only a few counts. V and J are TRBV25-1 and TRBJ2-5; 7 bases line up with TRBD1. This CDR3 contains 15 residues. Trimming cost V 1 base and J 4 bases; bases outside gene matches: 6. In germline, CDR1 is MGHDK, CDR2 SYGVNS. CDR3 DNA: TGTGCCAGCAGTGAATCCGGGACAGCGGCAGAGACCCAGTACTTC. Translated, it gives CASSESGTAAETQYF.

This clonotype was seen a few times. The gene calls are TRBV5-6 and TRBJ2-1, with D possibly matching TRBD1 (5 bases). The V end was cut by 1 base, the J end by 9 bases, with 14 bases between. The CDR3 is made up of 14 amino acids. CDR1 is SGHDT, CDR2 YYEEEE, per germline. In DNA, the CDR3 is TGTGCCAGCAGCTTGCAGGGCCCGCAACCTGAGCAGTTCTTC. Amino acid sequence: CASSLQGPQPEQFF.

This chain uses TRBV12-3 or TRBV12-4 with TRBJ2-1, with D possibly matching TRBD2 (6 bases). Between the trimmed V and J ends, which lost 8 bases and 7 bases, there was a span of 24 bases. CDR3 length equals 16 residues. The CDR3 bases are TGTGCCAGCCAAAACCCTATAGCGGTTAATGGGAATGAGCAGTTCTTC. Its protein product is CASQNPIAVNGNEQFF.

This clonotype occurred many times. This chain joins TRBV6-1 and TRBJ2-3, with D unclear. Germline V CDR1 and CDR2: MNHNS, SASEGT. V dropped 5 bases and J dropped 2 bases, with 23 bases sitting between them. The CDR3 length is 18 residues. The CDR3 reads CASSRDSTPPSYTDTQYF. The CDR3 DNA sequence: TGTGCCAGCAGTCGCGATTCTACTCCCCCTTCCTACACAGATACGCAGTATTTT.

The table lists this clonotype with a few counts. J is TRBJ2-1 and V is TRBV5-5; the D gene is possibly TRBD2 (5 bases). Trimming removed 5 bases from V and 0 bases from J, with 12 bases in between. CDR3 size: 15 residues. Germline loops: CDR1 SGHKS, CDR2 YYEKEE (reference sequence). CDR3 nucleotides: TGTGCCAGCAGACATGACTACGACTCCTACAATGAGCAGTTCTTC. Its translation is CASRHDYDSYNEQFF.

The rearrangement uses TRBV24-1 and TRBJ2-1; TRBD2 is a possible D gene (7 bases). CDR1 and CDR2 (germline): KGHDR, SFDVKD. The CDR3 has 15 amino acids. Between the trimmed V and J ends, which lost 4 bases and 8 bases, there was a span of 17 bases. This CDR3 reads CATSESGTTHDEQFF. The CDR3 bases are TGTGCCACCAGTGAGAGCGGGACAACCCACGATGAGCAGTTCTTC.

The chain carries TRBV29-1 and TRBJ1-2, with 8 bases lining up with TRBD1. V shed 0 bases and J 5 bases; nucleotides not matched to a gene: 11. Germline CDR1 reads SQVTM; CDR2 reads ANQGSEA. The CDR3 covers 16 residues. CDR3 DNA: TGCAGCGTTGAAGATCGCCCAGGGGGCATCTTTTATGGCTACACCTTC. Translation: CSVEDRPGGIFYGYTF.

The rearrangement uses TRBV3-1 and TRBJ2-5, with D possibly matching TRBD2 (6 bases). Germline CDR1 reads LGHDT; CDR2 reads YNNKEL (reference sequence). The germline V and J ends were trimmed by 0 bases and 6 bases, with 11 bases remaining between them. The CDR3 is 14 residues long. The CDR3 nucleotides are TGTGCCAGCAGCCAAGATACCGGGGGAAAGACCCAGTACTTC. It encodes CASSQDTGGKTQYF.

The chain carries TRBV10-2 and TRBJ2-3; 7 nucleotides align to TRBD1. J gave up 3 bases and V 2 bases, and 2 bases lay outside the gene matches. Germline loops: CDR1 WSHSY, CDR2 SAAADI. CDR3 length: 14 residues. The DNA of the CDR3 is TGCGCCAGCAGTGAGATCAGGGGGACAGATACGCAGTATTTT. It codes for CASSEIRGTDTQYF.

This clonotype was seen ten or more times. The V call is TRBV6-2 or TRBV6-3, the J call TRBJ2-6; D not certain. CDR3 length: 15 residues. With 5 bases removed from V and 0 bases from J, the gap between germline ends came to 8 bases. The V gene's germline CDR1 is MNHEY and CDR2 SVGEGT. The CDR3 nucleotides are TGTGCCAGCAGTCTCCAGGTCTCTGGGGCCAACGTCCTGACTTTC. This sequence encodes CASSLQVSGANVLTF.

V is TRBV16 and J is TRBJ1-1, with no clear D. CDR1 KGHSY and CDR2 FQNENV come from the germline V gene. V lost 5 bases and J lost 4, with 8 bases in between. This CDR3 is 12 amino acids long. CDR3 sequence (DNA): TGTGCCAGCAGCTGGGCTAGCACTGAAGCTTTCTTT. Translation gives CASSWASTEAFF.

This clonotype was found many times. The gene calls are TRBV12-3 or TRBV12-4 and TRBJ2-1; no clear D. V lost 2 bases to trimming and J lost 7 bases, with 9 bases between them. The CDR3 covers 13 residues. The CDR3 sequence is CASSLMGWNEQFF. CDR3 in DNA: TGTGCCAGCAGTTTAATGGGGTGGAATGAGCAGTTCTTC.

The gene calls are TRBV20-1 and TRBJ2-7, with D maybe TRBD1 (6 bases). V lost 0 bases, J lost 3 bases, and 12 bases lay in between. Germline CDR1 DFQATT, CDR2 SNEGSKA (reference sequence). The CDR3 has 14 amino acids. CDR3 loop: CSARDSDRYYEQYF. Here the CDR3 DNA reads TGCAGTGCTAGAGATAGCGACAGGTACTACGAGCAGTACTTC.

The chain recombines TRBV12-3 or TRBV12-4 with TRBJ1-4; 9 nucleotides agree with TRBD1. V lost 5 bases to trimming and J lost 13 bases; unmatched junction nucleotides: 8. This CDR3 comprises 13 residues. The CDR3 spells CASSLHRGQLLFF. In DNA form, the CDR3 reads TGTGCCAGCAGTCTCCACAGGGGGCAGTTACTGTTTTTT.

The chain employs TRBV10-3 and TRBJ2-7, with 8 nucleotides matching TRBD2. From germline, CDR1 is ENHRY and CDR2 SYGVKD. V dropped 4 bases and J dropped 0; count of bases not matched to a gene: 5. The CDR3 is made up of 15 amino acids. The CDR3 is CAISGDSGISYEQYF. CDR3 in DNA: TGTGCCATCAGTGGAGATAGCGGGATCTCCTACGAGCAGTACTTC.

The rearrangement uses TRBV7-2 and TRBJ2-3; D is uncertain. Germline V CDR1 and CDR2: SGHTA, FQGNSA. With 6 bases removed from V and 5 bases from J, the gap between germline ends came to 15 bases. There are 14 residues in the CDR3. The DNA of the CDR3 is TGTGCCAGCAGAGGACGGAGAGCACAAGATACGCAGTATTTT. It is translated as CASRGRRAQDTQYF.

The table lists this clonotype with a few counts. V usage is TRBV6-1 and J usage is TRBJ2-2; no clear D gene. The germline V gene has CDR1 MNHNS and CDR2 SASEGT. V gave up 4 bases and J gave up 0 bases, with 3 bases separating them. The CDR3 is 13 residues long. The CDR3 DNA reads TGTGCCAGCAGTGGTTCGAACACCGGGGAGCTGTTTTTT. This sequence encodes CASSGSNTGELFF.

J is TRBJ2-3 and V is TRBV9; TRBD2 agrees at 10 bases. Germline CDR1 and CDR2: SGDLS and YYNGEE. The CDR3 runs to 16 residues. Trimming at V came to 3 bases and at J to 1 base, leaving 5 bases not matched to a gene. The chain's CDR3 is CASSGSGTSGTDTQYF. The CDR3 DNA follows: TGTGCCAGCAGCGGATCCGGGACTAGCGGCACAGATACGCAGTATTTT.

This chain uses TRBV7-9 with TRBJ2-7; D call uncertain. CDR3 length equals 13 residues. The V gene's germline CDR1 is SEHNR and CDR2 FQNEAQ (reference sequence). V lost 1 base to trimming and J lost 2 bases, with 6 bases between them. The DNA of the CDR3 is TGTGCCAGCAGCTTAGTCAGCACCTACGAGCAGTACTTC. Its translation is CASSLVSTYEQYF.

The V and J genes are TRBV10-2 and TRBJ2-1; D gene unclear. Germline V CDR1 and CDR2: WSHSY, SAAADI. Deletions cut 0 bases from V and 9 bases from J, with 6 bases between. This CDR3 has 12 amino acids. This CDR3 is CASSESMGEQFF. CDR3 nucleotides: TGCGCCAGCAGTGAGTCGATGGGTGAGCAGTTCTTC.

This chain joins TRBV12-3 or TRBV12-4 and TRBJ1-4; TRBD1 is a possible D gene (6 bases). V dropped 5 bases and J dropped 0 bases, with 10 bases sitting between them. This CDR3 is 15 amino acids long. The CDR3 spells CASSPPGATNEKLFF. The DNA for the CDR3 is TGTGCCAGCAGTCCTCCAGGGGCAACTAATGAAAAACTGTTTTTT.

This clonotype has just a few counts. The CDR3 is CASSKQREQIKDFF. CDR3 bases: TGTGCCAGCAGCAAACAGCGGGAGCAGATTAAAGATTTCTTT. The rearrangement joins TRBV9 to TRBJ1-1; D gene uncertain. Germline V lookup: CDR1 SGDLS, CDR2 YYNGEE. This CDR3 region has 14 residues. Trimming shortened V by 4 bases and J by 13 bases, and 23 bases separated the two germline ends.

The chain recombines TRBV15 with TRBJ2-7, with D perhaps TRBD2 (5 bases). Trimming removed 4 bases at V and 7 bases at J, with 14 bases between. The CDR3 totals 13 residues. The germline V gene has CDR1 LNHNV and CDR2 YYDKDF (reference sequence). The CDR3 loop is CATSTPGVREQYF. The CDR3 DNA follows: TGTGCCACCAGCACCCCCGGGGTACGGGAGCAGTACTTC.

This clonotype was picked up many times. The chain links TRBV6-2 or TRBV6-3 to TRBJ2-1, with TRBD2 matching 12 bases. After removal of 2 bases from V and 5 bases from J, the junction contained 1 base not matched to a gene. The CDR3 has 15 amino acids. The V gene's germline CDR1 is MNHEY and CDR2 SVGEGT. The CDR3 DNA reads TGTGCCAGCAGTTACGGACTAGCGGGAAACAATGAGCAGTTCTTC. Translating it yields CASSYGLAGNNEQFF.

The sample holds many counts of this clonotype. The gene calls are TRBV12-3 or TRBV12-4 and TRBJ1-2; 8 positions agree with TRBD1. Unmatched junction bases numbered 5, after V lost 8 bases and J lost 6 bases. CDR3 length: 12 residues. The chain's CDR3 is CASDRGDDGYTF. The CDR3 coding sequence is TGTGCCAGCGACAGGGGCGATGATGGCTACACCTTC.

The V and J genes are TRBV9 and TRBJ2-3; D call uncertain. This CDR3 contains 14 residues. The V and J ends lost 1 base and 2 bases respectively, with 8 bases between them. Per germline, CDR1 SGDLS and CDR2 YYNGEE. CDR3 nucleotides: TGTGCCAGCAGCGTATTGGTAGACACAGATACGCAGTATTTT. It encodes CASSVLVDTDTQYF. The full variable domain, completed using reference TRBV9 and TRBJ2-3, is DSGVTQTPKHLITATGQRVTLRCSPRSGDLSVYWYQQSLDQGLQFLIQYYNGEERAKGNILERFSAQQFPDLHSELNLSSLELGDSALYFCASSVLVDTDTQYFGPGTRLTVL.